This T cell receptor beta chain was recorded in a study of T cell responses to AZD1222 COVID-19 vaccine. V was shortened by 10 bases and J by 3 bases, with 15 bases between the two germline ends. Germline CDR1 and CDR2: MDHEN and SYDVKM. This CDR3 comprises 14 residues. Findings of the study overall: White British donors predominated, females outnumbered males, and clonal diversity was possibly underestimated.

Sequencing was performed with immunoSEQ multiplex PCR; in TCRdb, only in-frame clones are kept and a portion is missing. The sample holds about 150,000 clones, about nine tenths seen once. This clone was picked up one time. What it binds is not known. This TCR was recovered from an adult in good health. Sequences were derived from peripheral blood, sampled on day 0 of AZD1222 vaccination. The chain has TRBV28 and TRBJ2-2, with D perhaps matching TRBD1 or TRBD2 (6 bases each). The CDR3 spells CAIKGGSHTGELFF. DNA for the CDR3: TGTGCCATCAAGGGGGGTAGTCACACCGGGGAGCTGTTTTTT.